This TCR beta chain was identified in a study of blood T cell repertoires in COVID-19. The V end was cut by 5 bases, the J end by 0 bases, with 11 bases between. This CDR3 is built from 14 residues. Germline V lookup: CDR1 SGHNT, CDR2 YYREEE (reference sequence). Generated by immunoSEQ multiplex PCR, the TCRdb table keeps only in-frame clones and is missing some. The table lists around 370,000 clones, around 91% of them singletons, with under 3.5% in the top ten. This chain uses TRBV5-4 with TRBJ1-1; a possible D gene is TRBD1 (5 bases). The sample comprised peripheral blood. The receptor was isolated from a woman under 30 who had recovered from COVID-19. The CDR3 sequence is CASSTGGMNTEAFF. As DNA, the CDR3 is TGTGCCAGCAGTACCGGGGGGATGAACACTGAAGCTTTCTTT.